Only a few counts were recorded for the clone carrying this T cell receptor (beta chain). Its antigen remains unidentified. V lost 5 bases and J 8 bases, leaving 9 bases between the germline ends. CDR3 length: 12 amino acids. CDR1 MNHEY and CDR2 SVGAGI come from the germline V gene. TCRdb ran MiXCR on the RACE reads and lists one entry per CDR3 protein. The sample lists approximately 320,000 distinct CDR3 sequences; 4.5% to 7% were seen once. This record comes from a study of human T cells and chemical hapten exposure. Study-level results: Relative to controls, expanded TCRs formed significantly more large CDR3 similarity clusters. TCRs exceeding a frequency of 1 in 1000 stayed unchanged under DPC sensitization.

The time point: pre-sensitization, week 0. The treatment denotes: therapeutic diphenylcyclopropenone sensitization with weekly scalp DPC. Blood collection took place prior to placing each patch test. Unseparated into fractions, whole blood served as the source from which total RNA was extracted. The chain is built from TRBV6-5 and TRBJ1-4; D is unresolved. The clonotype originates from a young woman with alopecia areata. Some clones in this sample may be carry-over from other donors' samples. The material was whole blood, obtained in connection with sensitization to the hapten diphenylcyclopropenone (DPC). CDR3 protein: CASSKGREKLFF. The CDR3, as DNA: TGTGCCAGCAGTAAGGGCAGGGAAAAACTGTTTTTT.